These 30 T cell receptor beta chains share one sample of origin, sequenced in a study of blood T cell repertoires in COVID-19. Sequenced by immunoSEQ multiplex PCR; TCRdb stores in-frame clones only, minus some. The sample consists of about 140,000 clones, roughly 84% of them appearing once. Sequenced input: peripheral blood. The receptors stem from a human donor in a cohort sampled during active COVID-19.

The chain is built from TRBV7-2 and TRBJ1-2; TRBD1 is a possible D gene (6 bases). Germline assignment: CDR1 SGHTA and CDR2 FQGNSA. The V end was cut by 3 bases, the J end by 8 bases, with 13 bases between. The CDR3 runs to 13 residues. CDR3 protein: CASSFPTQGGYTF. CDR3 coding DNA: TGTGCCAGCAGCTTTCCCACCCAGGGGGGCTACACCTTC.

This rearrangement joins TRBV5-1 to TRBJ1-4, with D maybe TRBD1 (5 bases). CDR1 is SGHRS and CDR2 is YFSETQ in the germline V gene. This CDR3 is built from 14 residues. Trimming cost V 0 bases and J 6 bases, with 9 bases left between them. Here the CDR3 reads CASSLDQGDEKLFF. CDR3 nucleotides: TGCGCCAGCAGCTTGGACCAAGGGGATGAAAAACTGTTTTTT.

This rearrangement joins TRBV19 to TRBJ1-5; D call uncertain. V lost 6 bases, J lost 4 bases, and 10 bases lay in between. In germline, CDR1 is LNHDA, CDR2 SQIVND (reference sequence). This CDR3 spans 13 amino acids. The CDR3 reads CASRGAGNQPQHF. In nucleotides, the CDR3 is TGTGCCAGTAGGGGCGCCGGTAATCAGCCCCAGCATTTT.

V gene TRBV5-1 combines with J gene TRBJ1-2; no definite D call. Germline loops: CDR1 SGHRS, CDR2 YFSETQ. Trimming stripped 1 base from V and 4 bases from J, with 8 bases between. The CDR3 sequence is 13 residues long. The CDR3 spells CASSLRNSYGYTF. In nucleotides, the CDR3 is TGCGCCAGCAGCTTGAGGAACAGCTATGGCTACACCTTC.

The CDR3 DNA reads as TGTGCCAGCAGTCCGGGACAGGGGGCGAACCGGGATGAAAAACTGTTTTTT. Encoded protein: CASSPGQGANRDEKLFF. The V gene is TRBV21-1, the J gene TRBJ1-4; the table's TRBD1 call for D was not verified on the DNA. TRBV21-1 is a pseudogene. This CDR3 contains 17 residues.

The chain employs TRBV5-6 and TRBJ1-5; perhaps TRBD1 as D (5 bases). Germline V gene sequence: CDR1 SGHDT, CDR2 YYEEEE. The CDR3 loop spans 13 amino acids. With 3 bases removed from V and 6 bases from J, the gap between germline ends came to 10 bases. This CDR3 is CASSSDMGQPQHF. CDR3 nucleotides: TGTGCCAGCAGCTCGGACATGGGTCAGCCCCAGCATTTT.

The chain links TRBV27 to TRBJ1-4; 9 positions match TRBD1. Per the germline V gene, CDR1 is MNHEY and CDR2 is SMNVEV (reference sequence). V was clipped by 1 base and J by 8 bases; unmatched bases: 5. This CDR3 contains 15 residues. The CDR3 nucleotides read TGTGCCAGCAGTTTATACAGGGGGCAAGGGGAAAAACTGTTTTTT. It codes for CASSLYRGQGEKLFF.

The gene calls are TRBV10-3 and TRBJ2-1; perhaps TRBD2 as D (5 bases). The CDR3 loop spans 15 amino acids. Germline-derived CDR1 and CDR2 are ENHRY and SYGVKD. The V gene lost 2 bases and the J gene lost 8 bases, with 16 bases spanning the gap. Here the CDR3 reads CAISESWGERYEQFF. The CDR3 nucleotides are TGTGCCATCAGTGAGAGTTGGGGAGAGAGGTATGAGCAGTTCTTC.

V gene TRBV5-1 combines with J gene TRBJ1-4; D not resolved. The CDR3 totals 14 residues. CDR1 and CDR2 from the germline V gene are SGHRS and YFSETQ. The V and J ends lost 2 bases and 7 bases respectively, with 12 bases between them. The CDR3 region is CASSFGGLGEKLFF. Written as DNA, the CDR3 is TGCGCCAGCAGCTTCGGAGGGCTTGGTGAAAAACTGTTTTTT.

The chain couples TRBV19 to TRBJ1-4; D remains ambiguous. The V gene lost 1 base and the J gene lost 5 bases, with 11 bases spanning the gap. The length of the CDR3 is 15 residues. Per germline, CDR1 LNHDA and CDR2 SQIVND (reference sequence). In nucleotides, the CDR3 is TGTGCCAGTAGTATAGGGCAGGCCAGGAATGAAAAACTGTTTTTT. Translating it yields CASSIGQARNEKLFF.

The rearrangement links TRBV21-1 to TRBJ1-3; the table's D call TRBD1 went unverified against the DNA. TRBV21-1 is a recognized pseudogene. This CDR3 is built from 16 residues. The CDR3 protein is CASSTHGGTGVSGSNF. The CDR3, as DNA: TGTGCCAGCAGCACCCACGGAGGGACAGGGGTAAGTGGCTCAAATTTT.

The J gene is TRBJ2-5, the V gene TRBV7-3; possibly TRBD1 for D (5 bases). V was trimmed by 0 bases and J by 2 bases, leaving 10 bases between them. This CDR3 contains 15 residues. The germline CDR1 and CDR2 sequences are SGHTA and FQGTGA. CDR3 amino acids: CASSLTGQGQETQYF. The CDR3 coding sequence is TGTGCCAGCAGCTTAACGGGCCAGGGACAAGAGACCCAGTACTTC.

The chain has TRBV7-2 and TRBJ2-1; D is perhaps TRBD2 (6 bases). Germline CDR1 and CDR2: SGHTA and FQGNSA. Trimming removed 3 bases from V and 4 bases from J, with 13 bases in between. The CDR3 contains 15 residues. CDR3 residues: CASSFRESGYNEQFF. CDR3 coding DNA: TGTGCCAGCAGCTTTCGGGAGAGTGGGTACAATGAGCAGTTCTTC.

This rearrangement joins TRBV11-3 to TRBJ2-5, with TRBD1 identical over 7 bases. This CDR3 is built from 15 residues. Germline CDR1 SGHNT, CDR2 YENEEA. V was clipped by 3 bases and J by 3 bases; unmatched bases: 7. Here the CDR3 reads CASSFYGTVEETQYF. CDR3 in DNA: TGTGCCAGCAGCTTTTACGGGACAGTTGAAGAGACCCAGTACTTC.

This chain uses TRBV9 with TRBJ2-2; no reliable D call. V gave up 1 base and J gave up 0 bases, with 7 bases separating them. There are 15 residues in the CDR3. The V gene's germline CDR1 is SGDLS and CDR2 YYNGEE. This CDR3 is CASSVRQTNTGELFF. DNA for the CDR3: TGTGCCAGCAGCGTAAGACAAACGAACACCGGGGAGCTGTTTTTT.

The count of this clone is one. The chain couples TRBV5-1 to TRBJ1-1; tentatively, D is TRBD1 (6 bases). The length of the CDR3 is 14 residues. The V and J ends lost 1 base and 1 base respectively, with 8 bases between them. The germline gives CDR1 SGHRS, CDR2 YFSETQ. In DNA form, the CDR3 reads TGCGCCAGCAGCTTGCGGGGGGCGAACACTGAAGCTTTCTTT. This codes for CASSLRGANTEAFF.

V usage is TRBV27 and J usage is TRBJ1-1, with TRBD1 identical over 7 bases. Trimming took 4 bases from V and 6 from J; bases not matched to a gene: 8. This CDR3 contains 14 residues. In germline, CDR1 is MNHEY, CDR2 SMNVEV (reference sequence). This CDR3 is CASSSLGQDAEAFF. Here the CDR3 DNA reads TGTGCCAGCAGTTCTCTCGGACAGGACGCTGAAGCTTTCTTT.

The chain recombines TRBV24-1 with TRBJ2-3; possibly TRBD1 for D (5 bases). V was shortened by 4 bases and J by 2 bases, with 15 bases between the two germline ends. Per germline, CDR1 KGHDR and CDR2 SFDVKD. The CDR3 extends over 16 amino acids. Here the CDR3 reads CATSDSTDRITDTQYF. CDR3 coding DNA: TGTGCCACCAGTGACTCCACCGACAGAATCACAGATACGCAGTATTTT.

The chain uses TRBV20-1 and TRBJ2-1; D possibly corresponds to TRBD2 (5 bases). The CDR3 covers 11 residues. The V gene lost 7 bases and the J gene lost 6 bases, with 10 bases spanning the gap. Germline V gene sequence: CDR1 DFQATT, CDR2 SNEGSKA (reference sequence). This CDR3 reads CSVASINEQFF. Written as DNA, the CDR3 is TGCAGTGTGGCTAGCATCAATGAGCAGTTCTTC.

V is TRBV19 and J is TRBJ2-7; 11 positions agree with TRBD1. V was pared by 8 bases and J by 0 bases, with 3 bases of the junction left unmatched. The germline V gene has CDR1 LNHDA and CDR2 SQIVND (reference sequence). CDR3 length: 14 amino acids. The CDR3 reads CASAGTGGSYEQYF. Here the CDR3 DNA reads TGTGCCAGTGCCGGGACAGGGGGCTCCTACGAGCAGTACTTC.

Worth noting for this clone: This may come from a read error, since a much larger clone is one base off. Other DNA sequences from this sample encode an identical CDR3 as well. The rearrangement joins TRBV19 to TRBJ1-4, with 9 positions matching TRBD1. The CDR3 loop spans 15 amino acids. CDR1 LNHDA and CDR2 SQIVND come from the germline V gene (reference sequence). Trimming took 6 bases from V and 8 from J; bases not matched to a gene: 10. This CDR3 is CASSLPGQGVEKLFF. CDR3 nucleotides: TGTGCCAGTAGCCTTCCGGGACAGGGTGTAGAAAAACTGTTTTTT.

This clone has a handful of counts. The chain employs TRBV4-2 and TRBJ1-6; 7 bases match TRBD1. This CDR3 spans 14 amino acids. V was clipped by 4 bases and J by 8 bases; unmatched bases: 5. Looked up from germline, CDR1 is LGHNA and CDR2 is YNFKEQ. CDR3 coding DNA: TGTGCCAGCAGCCGAGAGGGGGCGTATTCACCCCTCCACTTT. Its translation is CASSREGAYSPLHF.

The rearrangement uses TRBV5-1 and TRBJ2-1; 9 nucleotides agree with TRBD2. Trimming at V came to 0 bases and at J to 6 bases, leaving 4 bases not matched to a gene. The CDR3 has 15 residues. Germline CDR1 SGHRS, CDR2 YFSETQ. The CDR3 region is CASSLVAGGTNEQFF. The CDR3 nucleotides are TGCGCCAGCAGCTTGGTGGCGGGAGGGACCAATGAGCAGTTCTTC.

This chain joins TRBV6-2 or TRBV6-3 and TRBJ1-3, with no clear D. Germline V gives CDR1 MNHEY, CDR2 SVGEGT. CDR3 length: 15 amino acids. The V and J ends lost 2 bases and 2 bases respectively, with 10 bases between them. Written as DNA, the CDR3 is TGTGCCAGCAGTTACGGCCAGGCCCCTGGAAACACCATATATTTT. Amino acids: CASSYGQAPGNTIYF.

J is TRBJ2-3 and V is TRBV3-1 (or the pseudogene TRBV3-2); D remains unclear. Germline CDR1 is LGHDT and CDR2 is YNNKEL (reference sequence). The V and J ends lost 0 bases and 8 bases respectively, with 9 bases between them. CDR3 length equals 13 residues. The CDR3 DNA follows: TGTGCCAGCAGCCAAGATAGACTTGGTACGCAGTATTTT. Amino acid sequence: CASSQDRLGTQYF.

As regards this clone: Different DNA sequences within this sample yield the same CDR3. The rearrangement uses TRBV19 and TRBJ2-3; 7 nucleotides agree with TRBD2. CDR1 and CDR2 (germline): LNHDA, SQIVND (reference sequence). This CDR3 contains 14 residues. The J segment lost 3 bases and the V segment lost 3 bases, leaving 3 bases of the junction unmatched. DNA of the CDR3: TGTGCCAGTAGTATCGGCGGGGGAACAGATACGCAGTATTTT. Protein product: CASSIGGGTDTQYF.

The chain couples TRBV28 to TRBJ1-1; 9 bases line up with TRBD1. The junction had 12 bases not matched to a gene; V was cut back by 2 bases and J by 5 bases. CDR3 length: 17 residues. Germline V gives CDR1 MDHEN, CDR2 SYDVKM. This chain's CDR3 is CASSLQRTGEGGTEAFF. The CDR3 coding sequence is TGTGCCAGCAGTTTACAGCGGACAGGGGAGGGGGGTACTGAAGCTTTCTTT.

CDR3 bases: TGCGCCAGCAGCTTCGGGTCTTCGAACACCGGGGAGCTGTTTTTT. This encodes CASSFGSSNTGELFF. This rearrangement joins TRBV5-1 to TRBJ2-2; no clear D gene. The germline V and J ends were trimmed by 2 bases and 0 bases, with 8 bases remaining between them. This CDR3 is built from 15 residues. CDR1 SGHRS and CDR2 YFSETQ come from the germline V gene.

The chain recombines TRBV19 with TRBJ1-1; D is possibly TRBD1 (5 bases). The germline V and J ends were trimmed by 3 bases and 7 bases, with 15 bases remaining between them. The germline V gene encodes CDR1 LNHDA and CDR2 SQIVND (reference sequence). The CDR3 totals 14 residues. The CDR3 spells CASSIRQTFGEAFF. For the CDR3, the DNA is TGTGCCAGTAGTATCAGACAGACGTTTGGTGAAGCTTTCTTT.

Only a few counts were recorded for this clone. The chain links TRBV4-3 to TRBJ1-4; D uncertain. This CDR3 spans 14 amino acids. The V end was cut by 0 bases, the J end by 5 bases, with 7 bases between. Germline-derived CDR1 and CDR2 are LGHNA and YSLEER. The CDR3 coding sequence is TGCGCCAGCAGCCAAGATCTAGTAAATGAAAAACTGTTTTTT. It translates to CASSQDLVNEKLFF.